These 22 T cell receptor beta chains were sequenced from one sample in a study of spatial heterogeneity in lung cancer. Study-level findings and limits: Within tumors, counts of expanded alpha and beta TCRs tracked tumor mutation counts.

The antigens for these receptors are not known. Each CDR3 protein gets one entry after TCRdb re-called the 5' RACE reads with MiXCR. The table has around 1,300 distinct CDR3 sequences, under 15% seen once. Time point denoted: sample taken at primary tumor resection. Here the sequenced sample was lung tumor tissue, taken at surgery. The receptors were gathered from a female donor with early-stage non-small cell lung cancer.

This clonotype has just a few counts. A library prepared for alpha chains yielded this beta chain as an off-target read; its size is of little meaning. V and J are TRBV4-3 and TRBJ1-3; a weak D match, TRBD1 (6 bases). V was shortened by 4 bases and J by 16 bases, with 20 bases between the two germline ends. Germline V lookup: CDR1 LGHNA, CDR2 YSLEER. This CDR3 is 13 amino acids long. This CDR3 reads CASSPLDSGVVYF. Written as DNA, the CDR3 is TGCGCCAGCAGCCCCCTGGACAGCGGAGTTGTTTATTTT.

By sample fraction, this clonotype is medium-sized. With the library built for alpha chains, this beta chain is off target and its frequency is not meaningful. The genes are TRBV5-4 and TRBJ2-7; D is ambiguous. With 0 bases removed from V and 2 bases from J, the gap between germline ends came to 9 bases. CDR1 SGHNT and CDR2 YYREEE come from the germline V gene (reference sequence). The CDR3 has 14 amino acids. CDR3 in DNA: TGTGCCAGCAGCTTGGTAGGAAATGCCTACGAGCAGTACTTC. Translating gives CASSLVGNAYEQYF.

This clonotype was counted ten times or more. This beta chain is a stray read from a library made for alpha chains; its abundance is not meaningful. The gene calls are TRBV7-8 and TRBJ1-1, with D maybe TRBD1 (5 bases). This CDR3 comprises 14 residues. The germline V gene encodes CDR1 SGHVS and CDR2 FQNEAQ. The germline V and J ends were trimmed by 3 bases and 0 bases, with 8 bases remaining between them. The CDR3 sequence: CASSFSGLNTEAFF. DNA of the CDR3: TGTGCCAGCAGCTTTTCAGGGCTGAACACTGAAGCTTTCTTT.

Concerning this clonotype itself: The library was designed around alpha chains, so this beta chain is a stray read whose abundance carries little weight. This chain connects TRBV5-1 to TRBJ1-4; no reliable D call. Trimming pared 5 bases from V and 8 bases from J, leaving 13 bases between. CDR3 length equals 13 residues. Per germline, CDR1 SGHRS and CDR2 YFSETQ. The CDR3 spells CASRKGEGEKLFF. The CDR3 bases are TGCGCCAGCAGAAAGGGTGAAGGGGAAAAACTGTTTTTT.

This clonotype is labeled medium-sized (0.01 to 0.1%). The library was built for alpha chains, so this beta chain is an off-target read and its size means little. This chain uses TRBV4-3 with TRBJ1-6, with 7 bases identical to TRBD1. With 1 base clipped from V and 7 bases from J, the junction kept 4 bases outside the gene matches. The CDR3 covers 15 residues. Germline V CDR1 and CDR2: LGHNA, YSLEER. CDR3 DNA: TGCGCCAGCAGCCAAGTGGGGACAGAAAATTCACCCCTCCACTTT. This sequence encodes CASSQVGTENSPLHF.

Sample share makes this clonotype medium-sized. Found in a library prepared for alpha chains, this beta chain is an off-target read, and its abundance has little meaning. The chain carries TRBV6-2 or TRBV6-3 and TRBJ1-1, with 9 nucleotides matching TRBD1. The CDR3 covers 14 residues. Trimming cost V 6 bases and J 4 bases; bases outside gene matches: 6. Germline-derived CDR1 and CDR2 are MNHEY and SVGEGT. Here the CDR3 reads CASRYGQGITEAFF. Here the CDR3 DNA reads TGTGCCAGCAGGTATGGACAGGGGATCACTGAAGCTTTCTTT.

By sample fraction, this clonotype is large. This beta chain is a stray read from a library made for alpha chains; its abundance is not meaningful. V is TRBV18 and J is TRBJ2-3; D unresolved. In germline, CDR1 is KGHSH, CDR2 LQKENI. The CDR3 runs to 14 residues. Trimming removed 0 bases from V and 4 bases from J, with 8 bases in between. The CDR3 nucleotides are TGTGCCAGCTCACCACCGTCCGTGTCAGATACGCAGTATTTT. As protein: CASSPPSVSDTQYF. The full variable domain, in which reference TRBV18 and TRBJ2-3 provide the parts outside the CDR3, is NAGVMQNPRHLVRRRGQEARLRCSPMKGHSHVYWYRQLPEEGLKFMVYLQKENIIDESGMPKERFSAEFPKEGPSILRIQQVVRGDSAAYFCASSPPSVSDTQYFGPGTRLTVL.

Regarding this clonotype: A library made for alpha chains picked up this beta chain off target, so its size means little. The CDR3 sequence is CATAEASGGVIHEQFF. The CDR3 nucleotides are TGTGCCACCGCCGAGGCTAGCGGAGGAGTGATCCATGAGCAGTTCTTC. The V gene is TRBV24-1, the J gene TRBJ2-1; 7 bases are a match to TRBD2. V trimming: 9 bases; J trimming: 8 bases; junction bases outside the gene matches: 18. The CDR3 extends over 16 amino acids. Germline V gives CDR1 KGHDR, CDR2 SFDVKD.

As for this clonotype: The size of this beta chain means little, since it is a stray read in a library made for alpha chains. This chain joins TRBV2 and TRBJ2-1, with D perhaps TRBD1 or TRBD2 (5 bases each). This CDR3 has 14 amino acids. Germline CDR1 is SNHLY and CDR2 is FYNNEI. Trimming left V 8 bases short and J 5 bases short, with 16 bases between. The DNA of the CDR3 is TGTGCCAGCCCTACTGGGACCTCGAACAATGAGCAGTTCTTC. Its protein product is CASPTGTSNNEQFF.

This clonotype was detected many times. This beta chain is a stray read from a library made for alpha chains; its abundance is not meaningful. CDR3 amino acids: CASNHPAGGRYQETQYF. CDR3 DNA: TGTGCCAGCAACCATCCAGCGGGAGGACGATACCAAGAGACCCAGTACTTC. The chain has TRBV6-2 or TRBV6-3 and TRBJ2-5; 9 bases agree with TRBD2. CDR1 is MNHEY and CDR2 is SVGEGT in the germline V gene. The CDR3 has 17 amino acids. The junction had 12 bases not matched to a gene; V was cut back by 7 bases and J by 0 bases.

In its sample, this clonotype was seen a few times. This beta chain is an unintended read in a library built for alpha chains; its size means little. This chain uses TRBV10-3 with TRBJ2-3, with no clear D. The V gene's germline CDR1 is ENHRY and CDR2 SYGVKD. CDR3 length equals 15 residues. The V end was cut by 2 bases, the J end by 6 bases, with 15 bases between. The CDR3 sequence: CAISEPSGTLDTQYF. In DNA, the CDR3 is TGTGCCATCAGTGAGCCTTCGGGCACACTTGATACGCAGTATTTT.

This clonotype is medium-sized within its sample. This beta chain is an unintended read in a library built for alpha chains; its size means little. The rearrangement uses TRBV5-4 and TRBJ2-7, with D unresolved. From germline, CDR1 is SGHNT and CDR2 YYREEE (reference sequence). CDR3 length: 17 amino acids. V shed 3 bases and J shed 4 bases, with 23 bases lying between them. In DNA, the CDR3 is TGTGCCAGCAGCTGGGTTATTGGGCAAACGGCTGCATACGAGCAGTACTTC. This sequence encodes CASSWVIGQTAAYEQYF.

This clonotype showed up just a few times. The library was designed around alpha chains, so this beta chain is a stray read whose abundance carries little weight. V and J are TRBV19 and TRBJ2-7; D gene uncertain. Trimming pared 0 bases from V and 1 base from J, leaving 7 bases between. This CDR3 comprises 14 residues. Germline V gene data show CDR1 as LNHDA and CDR2 as SQIVND (reference sequence). The CDR3 sequence: CASSIDTESYEQYF. The CDR3 nucleotides are TGTGCCAGTAGTATAGACACCGAGTCCTACGAGCAGTACTTC.

Within the sample, this clonotype is medium-sized. This beta chain was picked up by a library intended for alpha chains and is off target, so its count carries little meaning. CDR3 protein: CSVSEVAQKAFF. The CDR3 DNA sequence: TGCAGCGTTTCAGAGGTGGCCCAGAAAGCTTTCTTT. The chain joins TRBV29-1 to TRBJ1-1, with unresolved D. V was clipped by 5 bases and J by 9 bases, with 16 bases between them. Germline V gives CDR1 SQVTM, CDR2 ANQGSEA. This CDR3 has 12 residues. Full variable domain (remainder filled in from reference TRBV29-1 and TRBJ1-1): SAVISQKPSRDICQRGTSLTIQCQVDSQVTMMFWYRQQPGQSLTLIATANQGSEATYESGFVIDKFPISRPNLTFSTLTVSNMSPEDSSIYLCSVSEVAQKAFFGQGTRLTVV.

By sample fraction, this clonotype is medium-sized. With the library built for alpha chains, this beta chain is off target and its frequency is not meaningful. This chain connects TRBV20-1 to TRBJ2-2; 8 bases agree with TRBD2. With V trimmed by 5 bases and J by 3 bases, 14 bases remained unmatched. This CDR3 has 17 amino acids. The germline V gene has CDR1 DFQATT and CDR2 SNEGSKA (reference sequence). The CDR3 loop is CSALRPRGELYTGELFF. The DNA for the CDR3 is TGCAGTGCTCTCAGGCCGCGGGGGGAGTTGTACACCGGGGAGCTGTTTTTT.

This clonotype is labeled as medium-sized. This beta chain is a stray read from a library made for alpha chains; its abundance is not meaningful. This chain uses TRBV7-8 with TRBJ2-7; TRBD1 matches 7 bases. Germline V gene sequence: CDR1 SGHVS, CDR2 FQNEAQ. The CDR3 loop spans 17 amino acids. After removal of 4 bases from V and 0 bases from J, the junction contained 12 bases not matched to a gene. The CDR3 protein is CASSWTGQVGYSYEQYF. CDR3 sequence (DNA): TGTGCCAGCAGCTGGACCGGACAGGTTGGATACTCCTACGAGCAGTACTTC.

This clonotype is categorized as medium-sized. A library prepared for alpha chains yielded this beta chain as an off-target read; its size is of little meaning. The V gene is TRBV4-3, the J gene TRBJ2-1; 10 bases match TRBD1. The ends lost 1 base at V and 6 bases at J; junction bases unmatched: 3. CDR1 LGHNA and CDR2 YSLEER come from the germline V gene. CDR3 length: 15 residues. The CDR3 DNA follows: TGCGCCAGCAGCCAAGTGACAGGGGGCCGCAATGAGCAGTTCTTC. Translated: CASSQVTGGRNEQFF.

A remark on this clonotype: Since it is a stray read in a library aimed at alpha chains, this beta chain has a size that is not meaningful. This chain links TRBV3-1 with TRBJ1-4; D unresolved. In germline, CDR1 is LGHDT, CDR2 YNNKEL (reference sequence). CDR3 length: 15 residues. V was cut by 0 bases and J by 15 bases, with 20 bases left in between. The CDR3 spells CASSQEAFIGGRLFF. As DNA, the CDR3 is TGTGCCAGCAGCCAAGAAGCTTTTATCGGTGGGAGATTGTTTTTT.

This clonotype qualifies as medium-sized. This beta chain is off target for a library built for alpha chains, so its abundance means little. V usage is TRBV3-1 and J usage is TRBJ2-7; TRBD2 agrees at 10 bases. Germline values: CDR1 LGHDT, CDR2 YNNKEL (reference sequence). V gave up 1 base and J gave up 2 bases; unmatched junction bases: 5. CDR3 length: 16 residues. This CDR3 reads CASSQGLAGETYEQYF. The DNA of the CDR3 is TGTGCCAGCAGCCAAGGGCTAGCGGGGGAGACCTACGAGCAGTACTTC.

This clonotype has ten or more counts. A library prepared for alpha chains yielded this beta chain as an off-target read; its size is of little meaning. This chain uses TRBV5-6 with TRBJ2-2, with a weak D call TRBD1 (5 bases). Germline V gene data show CDR1 as SGHDT and CDR2 as YYEEEE. The CDR3 is 16 residues long. V shed 3 bases and J shed 0 bases, with 12 bases lying between them. CDR3 protein: CASSSGARANTGELFF. The CDR3 DNA is TGTGCCAGCAGCTCAGGTGCCAGGGCGAACACCGGGGAGCTGTTTTTT.

This clonotype was detected ten times or more. This beta chain came through as a stray read in a library set up for alpha chains, and its size says little. The rearrangement links TRBV11-1 to TRBJ2-1; D is unresolved. V was trimmed by 1 base and J by 12 bases, leaving 16 bases between them. The CDR3 totals 14 residues. CDR1 SGHAT and CDR2 FQDESV come from the germline V gene (reference sequence). The CDR3 nucleotides read TGTGCCAGCAGCTTAGGTCGGCCCCCTATGGTGCAGTTCTTC. It is translated as CASSLGRPPMVQFF.

This clonotype is categorized as medium-sized. Little can be read into the size of this beta chain, an off-target read in a library designed for alpha chains. V gene TRBV6-6 combines with J gene TRBJ2-2; the D call may be TRBD1 or TRBD2 (5 bases each). The CDR3 extends over 18 amino acids. CDR1 and CDR2 (germline): MNHNY, SVGAGI (reference sequence). Trimming removed 6 bases at V and 0 bases at J, with 20 bases between. Written as DNA, the CDR3 is TGTGCCAGCAGACCAACCCGGGACGGCAGCGCGAACACCGGGGAGCTGTTTTTT. Encoded protein: CASRPTRDGSANTGELFF.